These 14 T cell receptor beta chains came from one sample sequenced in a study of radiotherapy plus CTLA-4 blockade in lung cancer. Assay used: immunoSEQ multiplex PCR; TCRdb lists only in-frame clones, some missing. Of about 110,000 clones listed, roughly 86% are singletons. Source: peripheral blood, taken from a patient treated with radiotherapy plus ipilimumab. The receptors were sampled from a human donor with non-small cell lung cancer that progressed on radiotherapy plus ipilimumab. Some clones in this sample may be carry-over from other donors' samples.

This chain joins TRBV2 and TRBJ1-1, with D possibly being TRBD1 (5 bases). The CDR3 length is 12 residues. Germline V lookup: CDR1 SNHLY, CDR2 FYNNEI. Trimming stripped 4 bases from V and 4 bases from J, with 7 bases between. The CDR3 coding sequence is TGTGCCAGCAGTGCAAGGGGCACTGAAGCTTTCTTT. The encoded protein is CASSARGTEAFF.

The CDR3 here is CSGRVNTEAFF. The CDR3 bases are TGCAGCGGGAGGGTTAACACTGAAGCTTTCTTT. J is TRBJ1-1 and V is TRBV20-1; D is ambiguous. The CDR3 is made up of 11 amino acids. Per the germline V gene, CDR1 is DFQATT and CDR2 is SNEGSKA (reference sequence).

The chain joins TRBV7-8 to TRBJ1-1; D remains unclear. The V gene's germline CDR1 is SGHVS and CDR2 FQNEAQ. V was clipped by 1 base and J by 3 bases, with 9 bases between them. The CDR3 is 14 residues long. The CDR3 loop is CASSLGIGYTEAFF. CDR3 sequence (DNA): TGTGCCAGCAGCTTAGGGATCGGGTACACTGAAGCTTTCTTT.

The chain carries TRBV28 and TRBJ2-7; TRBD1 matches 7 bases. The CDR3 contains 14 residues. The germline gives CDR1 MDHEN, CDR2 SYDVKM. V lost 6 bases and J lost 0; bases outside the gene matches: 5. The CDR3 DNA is TGTGCCAGCAGGTTACAGGGGCCCTCCTACGAGCAGTACTTC. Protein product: CASRLQGPSYEQYF.

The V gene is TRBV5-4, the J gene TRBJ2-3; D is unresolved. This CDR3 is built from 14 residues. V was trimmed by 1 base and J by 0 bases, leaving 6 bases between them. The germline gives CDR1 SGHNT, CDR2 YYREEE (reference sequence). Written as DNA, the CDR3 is TGTGCCAGCAGCTTGAAGACTAGCACAGATACGCAGTATTTT. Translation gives CASSLKTSTDTQYF.

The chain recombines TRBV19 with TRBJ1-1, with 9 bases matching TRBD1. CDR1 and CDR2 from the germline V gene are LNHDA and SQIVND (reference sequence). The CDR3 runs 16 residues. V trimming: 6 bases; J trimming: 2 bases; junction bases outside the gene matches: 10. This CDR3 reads CASSPLPGQGNTEAFF. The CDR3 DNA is TGTGCCAGTAGCCCCCTTCCGGGACAGGGTAACACTGAAGCTTTCTTT.

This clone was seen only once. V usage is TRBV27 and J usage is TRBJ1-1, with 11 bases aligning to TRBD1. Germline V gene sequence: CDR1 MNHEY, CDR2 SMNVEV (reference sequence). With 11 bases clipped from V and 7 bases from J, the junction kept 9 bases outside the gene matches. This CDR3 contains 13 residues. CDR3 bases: TGTGCCGCCCGACGGGGACAGGGGGGTGAAGCTTTCTTT. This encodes CAARRGQGGEAFF.

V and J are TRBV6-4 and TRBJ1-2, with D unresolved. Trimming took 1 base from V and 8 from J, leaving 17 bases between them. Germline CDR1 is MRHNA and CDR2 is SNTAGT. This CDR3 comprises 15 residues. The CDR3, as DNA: TGTGCCAGCAGTGACTTGGGTAACACAGTTGACGGCTACACCTTC. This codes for CASSDLGNTVDGYTF.

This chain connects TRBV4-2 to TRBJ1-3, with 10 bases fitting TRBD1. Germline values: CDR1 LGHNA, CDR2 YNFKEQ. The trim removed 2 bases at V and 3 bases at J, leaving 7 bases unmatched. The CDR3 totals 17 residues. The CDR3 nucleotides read TGTGCCAGCAGCCAAAGACAGGGGGCGTTCGGTGGAAACACCATATATTTT. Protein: CASSQRQGAFGGNTIYF.

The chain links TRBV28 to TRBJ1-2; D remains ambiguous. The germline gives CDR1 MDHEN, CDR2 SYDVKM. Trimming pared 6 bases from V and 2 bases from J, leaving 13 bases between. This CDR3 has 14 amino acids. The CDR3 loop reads CASRAPTVNYGYTF. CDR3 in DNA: TGTGCCAGCAGAGCACCCACCGTCAACTATGGCTACACCTTC.

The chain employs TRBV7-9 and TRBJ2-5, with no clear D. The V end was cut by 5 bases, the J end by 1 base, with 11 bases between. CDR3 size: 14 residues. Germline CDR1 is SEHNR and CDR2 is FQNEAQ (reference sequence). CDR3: CASSPRPRQETQYF. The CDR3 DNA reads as TGTGCCAGCAGCCCCAGACCGCGCCAAGAGACCCAGTACTTC. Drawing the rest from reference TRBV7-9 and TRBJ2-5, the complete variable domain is DTGVSQNPRHKITKRGQNVTFRCDPISEHNRLYWYRQTLGQGPEFLTYFQNEAQLEKSRLLSDRFSAERPKGSFSTLEIQRTEQGDSAMYLCASSPRPRQETQYFGPGTRLLVL.

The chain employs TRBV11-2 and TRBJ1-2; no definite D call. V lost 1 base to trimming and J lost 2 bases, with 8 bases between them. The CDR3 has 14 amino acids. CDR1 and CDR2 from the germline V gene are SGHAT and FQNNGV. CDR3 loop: CASSLGPGNYGYTF. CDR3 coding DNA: TGTGCCAGCAGCTTAGGCCCGGGAAACTATGGCTACACCTTC.

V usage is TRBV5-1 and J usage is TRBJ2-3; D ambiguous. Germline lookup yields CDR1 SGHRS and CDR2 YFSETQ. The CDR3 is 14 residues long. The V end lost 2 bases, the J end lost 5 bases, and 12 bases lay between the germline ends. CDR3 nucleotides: TGCGCCAGCAGCTTATCTCCGGCAGGAGATACGCAGTATTTT. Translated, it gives CASSLSPAGDTQYF.

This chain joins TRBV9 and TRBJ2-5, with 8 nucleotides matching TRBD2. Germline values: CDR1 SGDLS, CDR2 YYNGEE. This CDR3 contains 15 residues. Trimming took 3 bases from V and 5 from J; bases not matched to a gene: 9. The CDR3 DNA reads TGTGCCAGCAGCGCCGGCGGGGGGTTTTGGGAGACCCAGTACTTC. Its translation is CASSAGGGFWETQYF.